Below, one T cell receptor (beta chain) is given with its context. Amplification yielded TCR beta CDR3 regions, with RNA transcripts as the source. During a first-round RT-PCR of the TCR CDR3, the HTBI primer set was used. TCRdb reprocessed the multiplex PCR reads with MiXCR, giving one entry per CDR3 protein. The table includes roughly 800,000 distinct CDR3 sequences, around 39% detected once. This record belongs to a study of T cells in Graves' hyperthyroidism and ophthalmopathy. With 4 bases clipped from V and 1 base from J, the junction kept 4 bases outside the gene matches. Germline assignment: CDR1 SGHRS and CDR2 YFSETQ. The CDR3 loop spans 16 amino acids.

The sample comprised blood. The chain employs TRBV5-1 and TRBJ2-6, with 8 bases fitting TRBD2. The sequence came from a man aged 18-30 years with Graves' hyperthyroidism. The CDR3 loop reads CASSREGYSGANVLTF. DNA of the CDR3: TGCGCCAGCAGCCGGGAGGGATATTCTGGGGCCAACGTCCTGACTTTC.